Shown below are 8 T cell receptor beta chains from a single sample sequenced in a study of blood T cell repertoires in COVID-19. Generated by immunoSEQ multiplex PCR, the TCRdb table keeps only in-frame clones and is missing some. The sample contains tens of thousands of clones, more than 75% of which appear only once. Sequenced input: peripheral blood. Receptor source: a human donor in a cohort sampled during active COVID-19.

This clone was detected once. V is TRBV5-1 and J is TRBJ2-3; 8 nucleotides match TRBD2. Germline lookup yields CDR1 SGHRS and CDR2 YFSETQ. The CDR3 contains 15 residues. J was trimmed by 6 bases and V by 0 bases; bases with no gene match: 6. CDR3 in amino acids: CASSLAGLAGDTQYF. In nucleotides, the CDR3 is TGCGCCAGCAGCTTGGCGGGGCTAGCGGGCGATACGCAGTATTTT. The full variable domain, completed using reference TRBV5-1 and TRBJ2-3, is KAGVTQTPRYLIKTRGQQVTLSCSPISGHRSVSWYQQTPGQGLQFLFEYFSETQRNKGNFPGRFSGRQFSNSRSEMNVSTLELGDSALYLCASSLAGLAGDTQYFGPGTRLTVL.

CDR3 amino acids: CASSLGQGMYNEQFF. The DNA of the CDR3 is TGCGCCAGCAGCTTGGGACAGGGGATGTACAATGAGCAGTTCTTC. V gene TRBV5-1 combines with J gene TRBJ2-1; 8 bases are a match to TRBD1. Germline-derived CDR1 and CDR2 are SGHRS and YFSETQ. CDR3 size: 15 residues. The V and J ends lost 0 bases and 4 bases, in that order; junction bases with no gene match: 3.

The rearrangement links TRBV12-3 or TRBV12-4 to TRBJ1-2, with D possibly TRBD1 on 5 matching bases. Trimming stripped 1 base from V and 8 bases from J, with 11 bases between. The CDR3 runs 13 residues. The CDR3 region is CASSLDQGRGYTF. In DNA, the CDR3 is TGTGCCAGCAGTTTAGATCAGGGAAGGGGCTACACCTTC.

The genes are TRBV6-5 and TRBJ2-7; the D gene is possibly TRBD1 (5 bases). The CDR3 sequence is 15 residues long. Trimming took off 2 bases at V and 7 bases at J, with 18 bases between the two ends. Germline V lookup: CDR1 MNHEY, CDR2 SVGAGI. Written as DNA, the CDR3 is TGTGCCAGCAGTTACCGTGGGGCAGACAGTCGGGAGCAGTACTTC. Translated, it gives CASSYRGADSREQYF.

The genes are TRBV4-2 and TRBJ2-6; D not certain. V lost 0 bases, J lost 3 bases, and 15 bases lay in between. The germline V gene encodes CDR1 LGHNA and CDR2 YNFKEQ. The CDR3 loop spans 18 amino acids. This CDR3 reads CASSQDRSPGDGANVLTF. Here the CDR3 DNA reads TGTGCCAGCAGCCAAGACCGCTCCCCAGGTGATGGGGCCAACGTCCTGACTTTC.

This clone occurred once. The V call is TRBV5-1, the J call TRBJ1-6; a possible D gene is TRBD1 (6 bases). Between the trimmed V and J ends, which lost 4 bases and 7 bases, there was a span of 15 bases. Germline V gene data show CDR1 as SGHRS and CDR2 as YFSETQ. This CDR3 has 15 amino acids. The CDR3 sequence: CASSVDSFKNSPLHF. In nucleotides, the CDR3 is TGCGCCAGCAGCGTGGACAGTTTTAAAAATTCACCCCTCCACTTT.

The chain recombines TRBV18 with TRBJ2-7; D possibly corresponds to TRBD2 (6 bases). The CDR3 runs to 14 residues. Germline V gene sequence: CDR1 KGHSH, CDR2 LQKENI. V dropped 3 bases and J dropped 0 bases, with 9 bases sitting between them. CDR3: CASSPTGLSYEQYF. The DNA for the CDR3 is TGTGCCAGCTCACCTACGGGACTCTCCTACGAGCAGTACTTC. The full variable domain, with the rest looked up from reference TRBV18 and TRBJ2-7, is NAGVMQNPRHLVRRRGQEARLRCSPMKGHSHVYWYRQLPEEGLKFMVYLQKENIIDESGMPKERFSAEFPKEGPSILRIQQVVRGDSAAYFCASSPTGLSYEQYFGPGTRLTVT.

V and J are TRBV4-1 and TRBJ2-1; D perhaps matches TRBD2 (5 bases). Germline V gene data show CDR1 as MGHRA and CDR2 as YSYEKL. This CDR3 region has 16 residues. Trimming stripped 0 bases from V and 1 base from J, with 10 bases between. CDR3 sequence reads: CASSQEPADSYNEQFF. CDR3 nucleotides: TGCGCCAGCAGCCAAGAGCCAGCGGATTCCTACAATGAGCAGTTCTTC.